Sequencing of this T cell receptor beta chain was carried out in a study of T cells in narcolepsy. With 2 bases removed from V and 2 bases from J, the gap between germline ends came to 10 bases. The length of the CDR3 is 14 residues. Germline CDR1 MDHEN, CDR2 SYDVKM. The study, taken as a whole, reports: Same-patient CSF and blood CD4+ T cell clonotypes included HCRT-specific and TRIB2-specific autoreactive ones. Some memory CD4+ repertoires had no autoreactive clone sequences.

Comments on this clone: Antigen: not known.

Clones were sequenced by immunoSEQ multiplex PCR, and TCRdb holds only the in-frame ones, with some missing. This sample has over 15,000 clones, with 70% to 90% found just once. Sequencing was done on a sample of memory (CD45RA-) CD4+ T cells from blood. The chain has TRBV28 and TRBJ2-7; D possibly corresponds to TRBD1 (7 bases). This receptor was obtained from a human donor in good health. CDR3 sequence: CASSLTRGAYEQYF. The CDR3 DNA reads as TGTGCCAGCAGTTTAACCAGGGGGGCCTACGAGCAGTACTTC.